The sample holds a few counts of the clone carrying this T cell receptor beta chain. Its target is unknown. The CDR3 runs 14 residues. Germline V CDR1 and CDR2: LNHDA, SQIVND (reference sequence). The ends were cut back, 4 bases at V and 7 bases at J, with 14 bases in the middle. These data originate in a study of response to subunit inactivated influenza vaccine. Study-wide findings and caveats: Authors suggested each seasonal influenza vaccination recruits few new T cells.

TCRdb processed the RT-PCR reads anew with MiXCR; each CDR3 protein has one entry. The sample includes about 300,000 distinct CDR3 sequences, over 20% of them seen just once. The origin of this receptor is a man aged 45-69 years who received an inactivated influenza vaccine. This rearrangement joins TRBV19 to TRBJ1-5; D is undetermined. The input for sequencing was PBMCs from blood, taken approximately 22 months after vaccination. CDR3 sequence: CASSNGTVRQPQHF. CDR3 nucleotides: TGTGCCAGTAGTAACGGAACAGTTAGGCAGCCCCAGCATTTT.